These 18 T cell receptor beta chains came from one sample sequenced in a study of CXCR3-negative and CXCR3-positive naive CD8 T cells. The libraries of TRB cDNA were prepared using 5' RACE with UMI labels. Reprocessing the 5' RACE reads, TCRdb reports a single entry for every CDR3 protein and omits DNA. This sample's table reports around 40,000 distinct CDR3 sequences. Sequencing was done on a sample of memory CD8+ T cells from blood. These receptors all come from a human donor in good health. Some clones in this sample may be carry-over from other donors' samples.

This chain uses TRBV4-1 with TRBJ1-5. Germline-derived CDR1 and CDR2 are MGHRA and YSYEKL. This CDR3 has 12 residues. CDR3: CASSSYGQPQHF.

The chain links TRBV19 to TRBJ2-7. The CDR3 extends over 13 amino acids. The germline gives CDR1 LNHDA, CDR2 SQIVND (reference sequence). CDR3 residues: CASKTGGSYEQYF.

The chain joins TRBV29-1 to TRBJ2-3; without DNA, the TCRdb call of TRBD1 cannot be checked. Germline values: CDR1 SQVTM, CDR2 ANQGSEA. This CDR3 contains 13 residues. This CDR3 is CSAPGRSTDTQYF.

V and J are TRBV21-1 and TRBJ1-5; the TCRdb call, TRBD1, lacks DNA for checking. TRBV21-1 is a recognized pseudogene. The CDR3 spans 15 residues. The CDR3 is CASSKSGQRDQPQHF.

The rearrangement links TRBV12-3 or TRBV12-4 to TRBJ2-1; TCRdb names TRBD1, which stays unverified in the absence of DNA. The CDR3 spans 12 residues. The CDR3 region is CATRTGNHEQFF.

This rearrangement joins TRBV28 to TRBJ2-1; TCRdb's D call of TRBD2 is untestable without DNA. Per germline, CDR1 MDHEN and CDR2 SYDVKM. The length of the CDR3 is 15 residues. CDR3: CASSYSRGVNNEQFF.

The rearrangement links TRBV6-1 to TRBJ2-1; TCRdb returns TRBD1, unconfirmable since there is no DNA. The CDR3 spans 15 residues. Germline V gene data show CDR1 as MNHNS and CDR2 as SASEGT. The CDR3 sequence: CASSVGQGSYNEQFF.

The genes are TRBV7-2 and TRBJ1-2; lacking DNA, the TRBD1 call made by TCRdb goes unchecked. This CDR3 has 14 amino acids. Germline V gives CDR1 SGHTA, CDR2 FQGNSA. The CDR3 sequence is CASSLWRLGYGYTF.

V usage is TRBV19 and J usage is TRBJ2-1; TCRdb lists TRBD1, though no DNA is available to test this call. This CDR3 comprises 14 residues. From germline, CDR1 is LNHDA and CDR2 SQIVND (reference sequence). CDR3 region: CASNIGTANNEQFF. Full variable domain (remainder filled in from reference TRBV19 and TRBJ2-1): DGGITQSPKYLFRKEGQNVTLSCEQNLNHDAMYWYRQDPGQGLRLIYYSQIVNDFQKGDIAEGYSVSREKKESFPLTVTSAQKNPTAFYLCASNIGTANNEQFFGPGTRLTVL.

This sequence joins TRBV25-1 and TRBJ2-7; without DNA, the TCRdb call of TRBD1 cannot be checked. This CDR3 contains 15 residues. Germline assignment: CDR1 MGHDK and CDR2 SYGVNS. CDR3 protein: CASSFIGQGAYEQYF.

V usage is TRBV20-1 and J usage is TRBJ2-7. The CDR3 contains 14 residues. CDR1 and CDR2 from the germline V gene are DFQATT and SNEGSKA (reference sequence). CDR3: CSARDQQGAYEQYF.

CDR3 in amino acids: CASSWDGASSYNEQFF. The chain carries TRBV5-1 and TRBJ2-1; TCRdb lists TRBD1, though no DNA is available to test this call. The germline gives CDR1 SGHRS, CDR2 YFSETQ. The CDR3 runs to 16 residues.

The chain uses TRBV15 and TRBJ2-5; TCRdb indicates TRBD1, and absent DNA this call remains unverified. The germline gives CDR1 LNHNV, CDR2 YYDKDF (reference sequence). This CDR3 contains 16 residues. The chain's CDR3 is CATSPHRGVEEETQYF.

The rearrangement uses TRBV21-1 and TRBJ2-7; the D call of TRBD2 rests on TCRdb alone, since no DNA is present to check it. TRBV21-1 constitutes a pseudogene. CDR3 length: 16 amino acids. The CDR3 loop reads CASSIRLHRRGYEQYF.

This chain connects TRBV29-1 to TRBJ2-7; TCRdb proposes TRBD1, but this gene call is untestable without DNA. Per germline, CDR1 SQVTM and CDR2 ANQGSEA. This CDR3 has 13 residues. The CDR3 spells CSVVTGHNYEQYF.

The CDR3 protein is CASSHTRLGGYTF. V is TRBV12-3 or TRBV12-4 and J is TRBJ1-2. The CDR3 length is 13 residues.

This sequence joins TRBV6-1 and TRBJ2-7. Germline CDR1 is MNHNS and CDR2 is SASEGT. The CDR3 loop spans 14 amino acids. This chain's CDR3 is CASSERGTSYEQYF.

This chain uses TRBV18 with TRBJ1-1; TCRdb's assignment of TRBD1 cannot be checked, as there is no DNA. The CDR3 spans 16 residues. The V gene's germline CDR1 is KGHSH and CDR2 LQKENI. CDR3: CASSPPGTGGNTEAFF. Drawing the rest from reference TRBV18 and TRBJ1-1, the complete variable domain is NAGVMQNPRHLVRRRGQEARLRCSPMKGHSHVYWYRQLPEEGLKFMVYLQKENIIDESGMPKERFSAEFPKEGPSILRIQQVVRGDSAAYFCASSPPGTGGNTEAFFGQGTRLTVV.